The 31 T cell receptor beta chains presented below share a single source sample, sequenced in a study of OX40 agonist ivuxolimab in advanced cancers. Some clones are missing from TCRdb's copy, which holds only in-frame ones; the method was immunoSEQ multiplex PCR. Here the sample spans around 130,000 clones, around 93% being singletons. The sequenced sample was CD4+ or CD8+ T cells sorted from blood, obtained in a trial of the OX40 agonist ivuxolimab. Receptors were obtained from an adult with an advanced solid tumor such as melanoma, head and neck, liver or kidney cancer.

The chain is built from TRBV25-1 and TRBJ2-2; D unresolved. Germline assignment: CDR1 MGHDK and CDR2 SYGVNS. Between the trimmed V and J ends, which lost 6 bases and 4 bases, there was a span of 9 bases. The CDR3 totals 13 residues. CDR3 residues: CASSGHFTGELFF. As DNA, the CDR3 is TGTGCCAGCAGCGGCCACTTCACCGGGGAGCTGTTTTTT.

This rearrangement joins TRBV2 to TRBJ1-2; 7 nucleotides align to TRBD1. V was clipped by 6 bases and J by 6 bases; unmatched bases: 10. The germline V gene has CDR1 SNHLY and CDR2 FYNNEI. This CDR3 contains 14 residues. CDR3 amino acids: CASRGTAATHGYTF. CDR3 nucleotides: TGTGCCAGCAGGGGGACAGCCGCTACACATGGCTACACCTTC.

This CDR3 is CASTNGGGTDTQYF. CDR3 bases: TGTGCCAGCACGAACGGGGGCGGGACAGATACGCAGTATTTT. The chain has TRBV7-2 and TRBJ2-3; tentatively, D is TRBD1 or TRBD2 (6 bases each). The V end was cut by 7 bases, the J end by 3 bases, with 14 bases between. Germline CDR1 SGHTA, CDR2 FQGNSA. There are 14 residues in the CDR3.

The V and J genes are TRBV10-3 and TRBJ1-5, with 9 bases lining up with TRBD1. The CDR3 consists of 15 residues. V lost 3 bases, J lost 6 bases, and 6 bases stayed unmatched. Germline V gene lookup returns CDR1 ENHRY and CDR2 SYGVKD. The DNA of the CDR3 is TGTGCCATCAGTGATAGTACAGGGGGCGGTCAGCCCCAGCATTTT. As protein: CAISDSTGGGQPQHF.

The chain links TRBV4-3 to TRBJ1-1; D possibly corresponds to TRBD1 (5 bases). The CDR3 is 16 amino acids. CDR1 LGHNA and CDR2 YSLEER come from the germline V gene. The germline V and J ends were trimmed by 4 bases and 6 bases, with 21 bases remaining between them. CDR3: CASSPSTGDPASEAFF. The CDR3 DNA follows: TGCGCCAGCAGCCCTTCGACTGGGGACCCGGCATCTGAAGCTTTCTTT.

Turning to this clone: One end of the junction varies from germline; a read error may be responsible. This chain uses TRBV6-5 with TRBJ2-5; D gene unclear. The CDR3 length is 13 residues. CDR1 is MNHEY and CDR2 is SVGAGI in the germline V gene. DNA for the CDR3: TGTGCCAGCAGCTACTCGGGTCGAGAGACCCAGTACTTC. Its protein product is CASSYSGRETQYF.

Only one count was recorded for this clone. The V call is TRBV30, the J call TRBJ1-6; 7 positions match TRBD1. Germline-derived CDR1 and CDR2 are GTSNPN and SVGIG (reference sequence). This CDR3 contains 15 residues. Trimming removed 2 bases from V and 8 bases from J; junction bases left unmatched: 9. The CDR3 sequence is CAWSSTGMGDSPLHF. Written as DNA, the CDR3 is TGTGCCTGGAGTTCGACAGGGATGGGGGATTCACCCCTCCACTTT.

The J gene is TRBJ1-2, the V gene TRBV5-6, with 9 positions matching TRBD1. The germline gives CDR1 SGHDT, CDR2 YYEEEE. This CDR3 region has 14 residues. The trim removed 2 bases at V and 8 bases at J, leaving 7 bases unmatched. CDR3 amino acids: CASSFGTGRTGYTF. CDR3 DNA: TGTGCCAGCAGCTTCGGGACAGGGAGGACGGGCTACACCTTC.

CDR3 bases: TGTGCCAGTAGTCCCCCCGTGCGGGGCTCCTACAATGAGCAGTTCTTC. It translates to CASSPPVRGSYNEQFF. This chain joins TRBV19 and TRBJ2-1; tentatively, D is TRBD2 (6 bases). The V and J ends lost 5 bases and 0 bases respectively, with 14 bases between them. This CDR3 is built from 16 residues. Germline CDR1 reads LNHDA; CDR2 reads SQIVND (reference sequence).

J is TRBJ2-3 and V is TRBV28, with 16 bases matching TRBD2. The germline CDR1 and CDR2 sequences are MDHEN and SYDVKM. The CDR3 is 17 amino acids. The J segment lost 0 bases and the V segment lost 6 bases, leaving 3 bases of the junction unmatched. The CDR3 loop is CASSSGLAGGSTDTQYF. DNA of the CDR3: TGTGCCAGCAGCTCGGGACTAGCGGGAGGGAGCACAGATACGCAGTATTTT. The full variable domain, rest sourced from reference TRBV28 and TRBJ2-3, is DVKVTQSSRYLVKRTGEKVFLECVQDMDHENMFWYRQDPGLGLRLIYFSYDVKMKEKGDIPEGYSVSREKKERFSLILESASTNQTSMYLCASSSGLAGGSTDTQYFGPGTRLTVL.

The V call is TRBV11-2, the J call TRBJ2-7; D may be TRBD1 (5 bases). Germline CDR1 is SGHAT and CDR2 is FQNNGV. Trimming took 6 bases from V and 3 from J, leaving 15 bases between them. The CDR3 is 14 residues long. CDR3 residues: CASRGNRTIYEQYF. DNA for the CDR3: TGTGCCAGCAGGGGGAACAGGACGATCTACGAGCAGTACTTC.

The chain employs TRBV11-1 and TRBJ2-5; D gene uncertain. CDR3 length equals 12 residues. From germline, CDR1 is SGHAT and CDR2 FQDESV (reference sequence). Trimming pared 5 bases from V and 4 bases from J, leaving 8 bases between. CDR3 amino acids: CASSADGETQYF. The CDR3, as DNA: TGTGCCAGCAGCGCTGACGGAGAGACCCAGTACTTC. Full variable domain (outside the CDR3, taken from reference TRBV11-1 and TRBJ2-5): EAEVAQSPRYKITEKSQAVAFWCDPISGHATLYWYRQILGQGPELLVQFQDESVVDDSQLPKDRFSAERLKGVDSTLKIQPAELGDSAMYLCASSADGETQYFGPGTRLLVL.

The J gene is TRBJ2-5, the V gene TRBV5-1, with 15 bases fitting TRBD2. Germline V lookup: CDR1 SGHRS, CDR2 YFSETQ. There are 14 residues in the CDR3. J was trimmed by 5 bases and V by 7 bases; bases with no gene match: 3. For the CDR3, the DNA is TGCGCCAGCGGGACTAGCGGGGGGTTGGAGACCCAGTACTTC. The encoded protein is CASGTSGGLETQYF.

The CDR3 DNA reads as TGTGCCAGCAGCTCCGAGACGGGAGTTCCAAATCAGCCCCAGCATTTT. The encoded protein is CASSSETGVPNQPQHF. This sequence joins TRBV7-9 and TRBJ1-5; D unclear. Between the trimmed V and J ends, which lost 4 bases and 4 bases, there was a span of 17 bases. Per germline, CDR1 SEHNR and CDR2 FQNEAQ (reference sequence). CDR3 length: 16 residues.

The chain employs TRBV9 and TRBJ1-1; possibly TRBD1 for D (5 bases). The CDR3 totals 17 residues. The V end was cut by 4 bases, the J end by 4 bases, with 23 bases between. CDR1 and CDR2 from the germline V gene are SGDLS and YYNGEE. The chain's CDR3 is CASSPSPTGKVGTEAFF. DNA of the CDR3: TGTGCCAGCAGCCCAAGCCCAACAGGAAAAGTGGGCACTGAAGCTTTCTTT.

The chain couples TRBV7-9 to TRBJ2-3; 9 nucleotides line up with TRBD2. V trimming: 1 base; J trimming: 2 bases; junction bases outside the gene matches: 7. Germline V gene lookup returns CDR1 SEHNR and CDR2 FQNEAQ (reference sequence). The CDR3 runs 17 residues. The DNA of the CDR3 is TGTGCCAGCAGCTTAGTCGGTAGCGGGGGCCCCACAGATACGCAGTATTTT. Amino acid sequence: CASSLVGSGGPTDTQYF. Filled out from reference TRBV7-9 and TRBJ2-3, the complete variable domain reads DTGVSQNPRHKITKRGQNVTFRCDPISEHNRLYWYRQTLGQGPEFLTYFQNEAQLEKSRLLSDRFSAERPKGSFSTLEIQRTEQGDSAMYLCASSLVGSGGPTDTQYFGPGTRLTVL.

The chain recombines TRBV7-6 with TRBJ2-1, with 13 bases that match TRBD2. The germline gives CDR1 SGHVS, CDR2 FNYEAQ. This CDR3 contains 16 residues. V shed 5 bases, J shed 9 bases, and the junction held 10 bases outside the gene matches. Here the CDR3 reads CASSVRLAGGVGEQFF. DNA of the CDR3: TGTGCCAGCAGCGTACGACTAGCGGGAGGTGTAGGTGAGCAGTTCTTC. The full variable domain, rest sourced from reference TRBV7-6 and TRBJ2-1, is GAGVSQSPRYKVTKRGQDVALRCDPISGHVSLYWYRQALGQGPEFLTYFNYEAQQDKSGLPNDRFSAERPEGSISTLTIQRTEQRDSAMYRCASSVRLAGGVGEQFFGPGTRLTVL.

V usage is TRBV5-5 and J usage is TRBJ2-4; D is perhaps TRBD2 (6 bases). There are 14 residues in the CDR3. Trimming stripped 3 bases from V and 6 bases from J, with 13 bases between. Per germline, CDR1 SGHKS and CDR2 YYEKEE (reference sequence). The CDR3 region has the DNA TGTGCCAGCAGCTCCCCGGACGGGAGAAACATTCAGTACTTC. Its protein product is CASSSPDGRNIQYF.

CDR3 in amino acids: CATSRDLTEAFF. The CDR3 DNA reads TGTGCCACCAGCAGAGATTTGACTGAAGCTTTCTTT. The chain carries TRBV15 and TRBJ1-1, with unresolved D. V lost 0 bases and J lost 5, with 4 bases in between. The germline gives CDR1 LNHNV, CDR2 YYDKDF (reference sequence). The CDR3 totals 12 residues.

CDR3 amino acids: CAWSLGGERPQHF. For the CDR3, the DNA is TGTGCCTGGAGTTTGGGGGGGGAGCGGCCCCAGCATTTT. The J gene is TRBJ1-5, the V gene TRBV30; D might be TRBD1 (5 bases). V lost 2 bases to trimming and J lost 9 bases, with 14 bases between them. The CDR3 is 13 amino acids. In germline, CDR1 is GTSNPN, CDR2 SVGIG (reference sequence).

The rearrangement links TRBV18 to TRBJ2-7; a weak D match, TRBD1 (5 bases). The CDR3 extends over 16 amino acids. Trimming left V 0 bases short and J 0 bases short, with 12 bases between. The germline V gene has CDR1 KGHSH and CDR2 LQKENI. The CDR3 DNA sequence: TGTGCCAGCTCACCACCGTCAAGGGGTAGCTCCTACGAGCAGTACTTC. Translation: CASSPPSRGSSYEQYF.

The chain is built from TRBV19 and TRBJ1-1; 7 nucleotides align to TRBD1. CDR3 length: 15 residues. In germline, CDR1 is LNHDA, CDR2 SQIVND (reference sequence). Trimming removed 3 bases from V and 0 bases from J; junction bases left unmatched: 4. The CDR3 DNA is TGTGCCAGTAGTATCCACAGGGGAATGAACACTGAAGCTTTCTTT. Amino acid sequence: CASSIHRGMNTEAFF.

This sequence joins TRBV5-1 and TRBJ1-2; a weak D match, TRBD1 (6 bases). CDR1 SGHRS and CDR2 YFSETQ come from the germline V gene. V shed 4 bases and J shed 3 bases, with 13 bases lying between them. This CDR3 is built from 14 residues. The CDR3 coding sequence is TGCGCCAGCAGCCCTCGAGGGGGGGACTATGGCTACACCTTC. This gives the protein CASSPRGGDYGYTF. The full variable domain, its missing parts supplied by reference TRBV5-1 and TRBJ1-2, is KAGVTQTPRYLIKTRGQQVTLSCSPISGHRSVSWYQQTPGQGLQFLFEYFSETQRNKGNFPGRFSGRQFSNSRSEMNVSTLELGDSALYLCASSPRGGDYGYTFGSGTRLTVV.

CDR3 sequence: CASSRGQGAGNTEAFF. CDR3 DNA sequence: TGTGCCAGCAGCCGAGGACAGGGGGCAGGGAACACTGAAGCTTTCTTT. The chain joins TRBV7-2 to TRBJ1-1; 11 positions agree with TRBD1. Germline loops: CDR1 SGHTA, CDR2 FQGNSA. The CDR3 length is 16 residues. The junction had 6 bases not matched to a gene; V was cut back by 5 bases and J by 1 base.

The chain recombines TRBV27 with TRBJ1-2; no clear D gene. Per germline, CDR1 MNHEY and CDR2 SMNVEV (reference sequence). The CDR3 sequence is 15 residues long. V lost 3 bases to trimming and J lost 4 bases, with 15 bases between them. The chain's CDR3 is CASSFSTPSGYGYTF. Written as DNA, the CDR3 is TGTGCCAGCAGTTTTTCTACCCCAAGCGGCTATGGCTACACCTTC.

This rearrangement joins TRBV6-4 to TRBJ2-1; TRBD2 matches at 8 bases. V was clipped by 4 bases and J by 0 bases; unmatched bases: 8. Germline V CDR1 and CDR2: MRHNA, SNTAGT. The CDR3 has 17 amino acids. The CDR3 spells CASSVPSGSSSYNEQFF. For the CDR3, the DNA is TGTGCCAGCAGTGTCCCTAGCGGGTCGAGCTCCTACAATGAGCAGTTCTTC.

The gene calls are TRBV18 and TRBJ1-5, with D hard to call. Trimming cost V 4 bases and J 7 bases, with 14 bases left between them. Germline V gives CDR1 KGHSH, CDR2 LQKENI. The CDR3 runs to 14 residues. The CDR3 sequence is CASSQGYGGQPQHF. The DNA of the CDR3 is TGTGCCAGCTCACAGGGATACGGAGGGCAGCCCCAGCATTTT.

The chain joins TRBV15 to TRBJ2-2; D may be TRBD1 (5 bases). This CDR3 spans 15 amino acids. The V gene lost 4 bases and the J gene lost 1 base, with 10 bases spanning the gap. Germline V lookup: CDR1 LNHNV, CDR2 YYDKDF (reference sequence). Written as DNA, the CDR3 is TGTGCCACCAGCAAGGGGCAGGTGAACACCGGGGAGCTGTTTTTT. Its translation: CATSKGQVNTGELFF.

This clone came up once. The V gene is TRBV6-6, the J gene TRBJ2-3, with TRBD1 identical over 8 bases. Trimming cost V 5 bases and J 3 bases; bases outside gene matches: 7. This CDR3 region has 15 residues. Germline lookup yields CDR1 MNHNY and CDR2 SVGAGI (reference sequence). CDR3 sequence: CASSTGQGRTDTQYF. The DNA for the CDR3 is TGTGCCAGCAGTACTGGACAGGGTAGGACAGATACGCAGTATTTT.

This chain uses TRBV7-2 with TRBJ2-3; perhaps TRBD2 as D (5 bases). The germline V gene encodes CDR1 SGHTA and CDR2 FQGNSA. V gave up 5 bases and J gave up 3 bases, with 6 bases separating them. There are 12 residues in the CDR3. CDR3 sequence reads: CASSGETDTQYF. For the CDR3, the DNA is TGTGCCAGCAGCGGGGAGACAGATACGCAGTATTTT.

CDR3 amino acids: CASSPTRDQPQHF. In DNA, the CDR3 is TGTGCCAGCAGTCCTACCCGGGATCAGCCCCAGCATTTT. The chain carries TRBV7-8 and TRBJ1-5; D is uncertain. This CDR3 is built from 13 residues. Trimming removed 6 bases from V and 5 bases from J, with 11 bases in between. Germline V gene data show CDR1 as SGHVS and CDR2 as FQNEAQ.